Shown below are 9 T cell receptor beta chains from a single sample sequenced in a study of T-cell memory formation after mild COVID-19. Each CDR3 protein is one row after TCRdb ran MiXCR on the 5' RACE reads. The repertoire holds around 340,000 distinct CDR3 sequences, with less than 20% as singletons. Input material: PBMCs or a T cell subset sorted from them (not recorded which). These receptors originate from a young man who had mild COVID-19 (a few samples of this study predate the infection). Cell type and time point are not known.

The chain links TRBV20-1 to TRBJ2-2; 7 nucleotides align to TRBD1. Germline values: CDR1 DFQATT, CDR2 SNEGSKA (reference sequence). V was pared by 0 bases and J by 7 bases, with 8 bases of the junction left unmatched. The CDR3 is 15 amino acids. The CDR3 sequence: CSARDWTGPSGELFF. Here the CDR3 DNA reads TGCAGTGCTAGAGACTGGACAGGCCCTAGCGGGGAGCTGTTTTTT.

This clonotype was seen more than once but under ten times. The chain carries TRBV12-3 or TRBV12-4 and TRBJ1-1, with unresolved D. Deletions cut 6 bases from V and 0 bases from J, with 11 bases between. The CDR3 consists of 14 residues. CDR3 loop: CASSPLGMNTEAFF. DNA for the CDR3: TGTGCCAGCAGCCCGCTTGGGATGAACACTGAAGCTTTCTTT.

This chain joins TRBV7-2 and TRBJ2-1; D is possibly TRBD1 or TRBD2 (5 bases each). The CDR3 sequence is 13 residues long. V was cut by 5 bases and J by 10 bases, with 15 bases left in between. Germline V lookup: CDR1 SGHTA, CDR2 FQGNSA. The CDR3 DNA sequence: TGTGCCAGCAGCCTCCGTGGGGGAATCGAGCAGTTCTTC. Protein: CASSLRGGIEQFF.

In its sample, this clonotype was seen a few times. The gene calls are TRBV5-1 and TRBJ2-7; possibly TRBD2 for D (7 bases). CDR1 and CDR2 from the germline V gene are SGHRS and YFSETQ. There are 14 residues in the CDR3. V was clipped by 0 bases and J by 5 bases, with 12 bases between them. In DNA form, the CDR3 reads TGCGCCAGCAGCTTGGTCGGGGGGCTAGACGAGCAGTACTTC. Its translation is CASSLVGGLDEQYF.

This clonotype was seen only a few times. The rearrangement uses TRBV12-3 or TRBV12-4 and TRBJ2-6; TRBD1 matches 9 bases. Trimming removed 7 bases from V and 1 base from J; junction bases left unmatched: 14. The CDR3 totals 19 residues. CDR3 bases: TGTGCCAGCACTCCCTGGGTCGGGGACAGGGCATCTGGGGCCAACGTCCTGACTTTC. Its translation: CASTPWVGDRASGANVLTF.

The chain couples TRBV7-9 to TRBJ2-6; no clear D. Per the germline V gene, CDR1 is SEHNR and CDR2 is FQNEAQ (reference sequence). The ends were cut back, 4 bases at V and 1 base at J, with 8 bases in the middle. The CDR3 contains 15 residues. The CDR3 DNA reads as TGTGCCAGCAGCTGGGTCCTGTCTGGGGCCAACGTCCTGACTTTC. Translated: CASSWVLSGANVLTF.

The chain joins TRBV10-1 to TRBJ2-3; maybe TRBD1 (5 bases). CDR3 length: 13 residues. V was shortened by 6 bases and J by 4 bases, with 11 bases between the two germline ends. Germline lookup yields CDR1 WNHNN and CDR2 SYGVQD (reference sequence). In DNA form, the CDR3 reads TGCGCCAGCAGCAGGGTCCGGGCAGATACGCAGTATTTT. It is translated as CASSRVRADTQYF.

This clonotype was recorded a few times. This chain uses TRBV27 with TRBJ1-5; maybe TRBD1 (5 bases). With 5 bases removed from V and 3 bases from J, the gap between germline ends came to 14 bases. The germline V gene encodes CDR1 MNHEY and CDR2 SMNVEV (reference sequence). The CDR3 is 15 residues long. CDR3 sequence reads: CASSPQGDFNQPQHF. In nucleotides, the CDR3 is TGTGCCAGCAGTCCTCAAGGGGATTTCAATCAGCCCCAGCATTTT.

The rearrangement joins TRBV7-9 to TRBJ2-2; D is uncertain. Germline CDR1 and CDR2: SEHNR and FQNEAQ (reference sequence). V was trimmed by 4 bases and J by 7 bases, leaving 7 bases between them. The CDR3 is made up of 12 amino acids. The CDR3 loop is CASSWANGELFF. CDR3 nucleotide sequence: TGTGCCAGCAGCTGGGCTAACGGGGAGCTGTTTTTT. The whole variable domain, filled in from reference TRBV7-9 and TRBJ2-2, reads DTGVSQNPRHKITKRGQNVTFRCDPISEHNRLYWYRQTLGQGPEFLTYFQNEAQLEKSRLLSDRFSAERPKGSFSTLEIQRTEQGDSAMYLCASSWANGELFFGEGSRLTVL.